The T cell receptor beta chain under discussion was sequenced for a study of blood T cells in healthy people across ages. The CDR3 is made up of 15 amino acids. The germline V gene encodes CDR1 SSHAT and CDR2 FNYEAQ (reference sequence). A J-beta primer mix and a sample-barcoded 5' primer were used in a second PCR of about 7 to 12 cycles. Each cDNA was tagged by a template-switch adaptor containing 12 random nucleotides. Each CDR3 protein gets one entry after TCRdb re-called the 5' RACE reads with MiXCR. Found here are more than 900,000 distinct CDR3 sequences, around 25% of them singletons; the top ten hold approximately 0.7%. Each donor supplied approximately 10 milliliters of peripheral blood. Per sample, a minimum of 6.5 million PBMCs were isolated. With each sample, at least 5 micrograms of total RNA were extracted. This clonotype came up a few times. Mismatch with germline at one junction end may stem from a read error.

A further study also used this sample, focusing on T cells of mothers and their children.

The sample comprised blood. The receptor's source is a girl under 10 years old in good health. J is TRBJ2-7 and V is TRBV7-7, with 7 bases lining up with TRBD1. The CDR3, as DNA: TGTGCTAGCAGCCCGCCCGGGACAGAAGCCTACGAGCAGTACTTC. Amino acids: CASSPPGTEAYEQYF.